Below are 10 T cell receptor beta chains sequenced from a single sample in a study of cytomegalovirus exposure and HLA in healthy donors. Repertoires were generated with immunoSEQ multiplex PCR, while TCRdb's copy carries only in-frame clones and drops some. The sample gives about 160,000 clones, 85% to 90% of which show up once; around 3.8% is in the top ten. Source material: PBMCs. Receptors were obtained from a man between 18 and 35 years old in good health and CMV-seropositive.

The chain links TRBV7-2 to TRBJ2-5; D may be TRBD2 (5 bases). Trimming took 1 base from V and 3 from J, leaving 12 bases between them. The germline gives CDR1 SGHTA, CDR2 FQGNSA. The CDR3 has 15 amino acids. The CDR3: CASSLVGGAEETQYF. CDR3 DNA: TGTGCCAGCAGCTTAGTAGGAGGAGCGGAAGAGACCCAGTACTTC.

CDR3 region: CASSQDREHGYTF. Written as DNA, the CDR3 is TGTGCCAGCAGCCAGGACAGGGAGCATGGCTACACCTTC. This chain joins TRBV5-4 and TRBJ1-2; 8 bases map to TRBD1. The CDR3 runs to 13 residues. Germline assignment: CDR1 SGHNT and CDR2 YYREEE (reference sequence). J gave up 6 bases and V 4 bases, and 5 bases lay outside the gene matches.

This clone showed up just a few times. V is TRBV4-1 and J is TRBJ2-1; 13 bases line up with TRBD2. The CDR3 sequence is 17 residues long. Germline CDR1 is MGHRA and CDR2 is YSYEKL. Trimming at V came to 3 bases and at J to 9 bases, leaving 11 bases not matched to a gene. CDR3 in amino acids: CASSHPGTSGKRSEQFF. The DNA of the CDR3 is TGCGCCAGCAGCCATCCCGGGACTAGCGGGAAAAGGAGTGAGCAGTTCTTC.

The chain joins TRBV4-1 to TRBJ1-3; 7 nucleotides agree with TRBD1. V lost 0 bases and J lost 0; bases outside the gene matches: 11. The CDR3 spans 19 residues. Per germline, CDR1 MGHRA and CDR2 YSYEKL. The CDR3 here is CASSQDPGTGAFSGNTIYF. The CDR3 DNA follows: TGCGCCAGCAGCCAAGATCCGGGAACAGGGGCTTTCTCTGGAAACACCATATATTTT.

This clone has just one count. This rearrangement joins TRBV27 to TRBJ2-1; D is unresolved. Trimming stripped 4 bases from V and 7 bases from J, with 11 bases between. This CDR3 is 13 amino acids long. Germline assignment: CDR1 MNHEY and CDR2 SMNVEV (reference sequence). CDR3 DNA sequence: TGTGCCAGCAGTTCCAGCGAGGTTAATGAGCAGTTCTTC. This gives the protein CASSSSEVNEQFF.

This chain uses TRBV19 with TRBJ1-1; 7 bases align to TRBD1. The CDR3 loop spans 16 amino acids. The trim removed 2 bases at V and 2 bases at J, leaving 8 bases unmatched. Germline V gives CDR1 LNHDA, CDR2 SQIVND (reference sequence). This chain's CDR3 is CASSIRDRDPNTEAFF. DNA of the CDR3: TGTGCCAGTAGTATAAGAGACAGGGACCCTAACACTGAAGCTTTCTTT.

In DNA, the CDR3 is TGCGCCAGCAGCCTAGGACAGGGGATGTCGGAGACCCAGTACTTC. It translates to CASSLGQGMSETQYF. The V gene is TRBV5-1, the J gene TRBJ2-5; TRBD1 agrees at 9 bases. There are 15 residues in the CDR3. Germline V gene lookup returns CDR1 SGHRS and CDR2 YFSETQ. Losses at the gene ends were 4 bases for V and 5 bases for J; bases not matched to a gene: 9.

In this sample, this clone turned up once. This chain joins TRBV12-5 and TRBJ2-3; D might be TRBD1 (6 bases). Trimming shortened V by 6 bases and J by 0 bases, and 10 bases separated the two germline ends. This CDR3 region has 14 residues. Germline assignment: CDR1 LGHNT and CDR2 FRNRAP. The CDR3 reads CASGPGQSTDTQYF. The CDR3 DNA is TGTGCTAGTGGCCCGGGACAAAGCACAGATACGCAGTATTTT.

The gene calls are TRBV10-3 and TRBJ2-6; 8 bases align to TRBD1. Germline-derived CDR1 and CDR2 are ENHRY and SYGVKD. CDR3 length equals 15 residues. The ends lost 10 bases at V and 2 bases at J; junction bases unmatched: 7. The CDR3 is CATGATGAGANVLTF. The CDR3 DNA is TGTGCCACCGGAGCGACAGGGGCTGGGGCCAACGTCCTGACTTTC.

This clone was detected a few times. CDR3 bases: TGTGCCAGCAGTTACAGGGGCTCCTACGAGCAGTACTTC. It encodes CASSYRGSYEQYF. The chain recombines TRBV28 with TRBJ2-7; 7 bases agree with TRBD1. CDR1 MDHEN and CDR2 SYDVKM come from the germline V gene. The CDR3 spans 13 residues. J lost 0 bases, V lost 4 bases, and 0 bases had no gene match.